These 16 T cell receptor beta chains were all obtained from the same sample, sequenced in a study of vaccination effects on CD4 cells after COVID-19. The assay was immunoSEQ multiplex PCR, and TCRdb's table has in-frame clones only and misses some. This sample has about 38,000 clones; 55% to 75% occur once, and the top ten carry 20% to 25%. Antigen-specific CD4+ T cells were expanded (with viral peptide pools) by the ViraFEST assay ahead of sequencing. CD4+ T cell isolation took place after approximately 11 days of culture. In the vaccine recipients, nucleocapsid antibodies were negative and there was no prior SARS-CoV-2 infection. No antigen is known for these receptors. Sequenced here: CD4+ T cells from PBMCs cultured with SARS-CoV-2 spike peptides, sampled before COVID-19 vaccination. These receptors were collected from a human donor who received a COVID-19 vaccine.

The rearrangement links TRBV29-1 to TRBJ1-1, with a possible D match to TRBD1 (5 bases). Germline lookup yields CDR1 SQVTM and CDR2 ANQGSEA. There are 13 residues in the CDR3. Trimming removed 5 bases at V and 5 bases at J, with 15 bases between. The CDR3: CSVSNPRETEAFF. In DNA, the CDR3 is TGCAGCGTTTCTAATCCCAGGGAAACTGAAGCTTTCTTT.

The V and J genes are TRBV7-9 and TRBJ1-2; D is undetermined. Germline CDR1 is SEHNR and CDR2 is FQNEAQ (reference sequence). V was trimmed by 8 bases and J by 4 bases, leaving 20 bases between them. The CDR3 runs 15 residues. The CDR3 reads CASRGPGRPLYGYTF. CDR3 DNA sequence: TGTGCCAGCCGAGGACCCGGCAGGCCACTCTATGGCTACACCTTC.

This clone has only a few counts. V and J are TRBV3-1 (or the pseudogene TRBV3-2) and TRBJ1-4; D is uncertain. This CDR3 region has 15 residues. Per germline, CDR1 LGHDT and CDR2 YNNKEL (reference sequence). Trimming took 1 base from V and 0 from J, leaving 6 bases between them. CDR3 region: CASSQGPATNEKLFF. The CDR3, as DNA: TGTGCCAGCAGCCAAGGGCCTGCAACTAATGAAAAACTGTTTTTT.

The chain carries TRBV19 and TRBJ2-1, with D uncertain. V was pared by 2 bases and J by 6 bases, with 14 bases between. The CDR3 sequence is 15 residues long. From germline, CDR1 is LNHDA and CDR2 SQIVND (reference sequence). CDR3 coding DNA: TGTGCCAGTAGTATAACGTGGACCACCGGCAATGAGCAGTTCTTC. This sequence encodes CASSITWTTGNEQFF.

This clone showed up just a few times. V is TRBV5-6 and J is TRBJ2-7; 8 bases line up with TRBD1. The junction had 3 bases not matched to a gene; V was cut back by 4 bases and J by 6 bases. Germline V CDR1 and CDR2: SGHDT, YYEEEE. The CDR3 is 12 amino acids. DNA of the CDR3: TGTGCCAGCAGCAGAGACAGGGGCGAGCAGTACTTC. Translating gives CASSRDRGEQYF. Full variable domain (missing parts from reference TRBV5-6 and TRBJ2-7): DAGVTQSPTHLIKTRGQQVTLRCSPKSGHDTVSWYQQALGQGPQFIFQYYEEEERQRGNFPDRFSGHQFPNYSSELNVNALLLGDSALYLCASSRDRGEQYFGPGTRLTVT.

In nucleotides, the CDR3 is TGTGCCAGCAGCCCGGGACAGCTCCTCGGGGAGCTGTTTTTT. Protein sequence: CASSPGQLLGELFF. V gene TRBV5-8 combines with J gene TRBJ2-2; TRBD1 agrees at 7 bases. The CDR3 runs 14 residues. V was clipped by 4 bases and J by 7 bases; unmatched bases: 7. Germline V gene sequence: CDR1 SGHTS, CDR2 YDEGEE.

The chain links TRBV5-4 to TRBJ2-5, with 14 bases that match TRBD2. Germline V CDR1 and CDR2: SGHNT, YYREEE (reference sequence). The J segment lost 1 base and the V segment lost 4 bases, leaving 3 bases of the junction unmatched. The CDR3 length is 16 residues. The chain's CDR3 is CASSRGTSGGQETQYF. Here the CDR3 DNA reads TGTGCCAGCAGCCGGGGGACTAGCGGGGGCCAAGAGACCCAGTACTTC.

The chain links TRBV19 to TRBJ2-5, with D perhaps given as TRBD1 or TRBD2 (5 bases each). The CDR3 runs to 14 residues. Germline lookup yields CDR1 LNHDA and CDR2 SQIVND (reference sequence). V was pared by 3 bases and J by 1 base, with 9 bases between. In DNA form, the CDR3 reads TGTGCCAGTAGTATCCCCGGGGCCCAAGAGACCCAGTACTTC. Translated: CASSIPGAQETQYF.

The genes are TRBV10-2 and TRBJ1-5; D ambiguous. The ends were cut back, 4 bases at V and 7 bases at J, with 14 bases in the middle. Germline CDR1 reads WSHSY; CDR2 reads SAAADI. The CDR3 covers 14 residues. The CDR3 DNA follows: TGCGCCAGCAGTGTAAATATTGGGAGCCAGCCCCAGCATTTT. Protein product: CASSVNIGSQPQHF.

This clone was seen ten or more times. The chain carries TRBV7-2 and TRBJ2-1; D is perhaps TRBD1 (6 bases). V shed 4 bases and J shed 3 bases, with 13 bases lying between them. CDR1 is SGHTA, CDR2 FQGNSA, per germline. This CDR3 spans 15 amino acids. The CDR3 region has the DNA TGTGCCAGCAGCTCTTTGGGGGCCAGCTACAATGAGCAGTTCTTC. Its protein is CASSSLGASYNEQFF.

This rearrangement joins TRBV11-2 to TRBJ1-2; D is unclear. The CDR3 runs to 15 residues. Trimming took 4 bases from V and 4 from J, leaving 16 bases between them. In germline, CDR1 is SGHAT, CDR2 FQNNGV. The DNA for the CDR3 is TGTGCCAGCAGCTCCCGGCGAAAGGACCGCTATGGCTACACCTTC. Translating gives CASSSRRKDRYGYTF.

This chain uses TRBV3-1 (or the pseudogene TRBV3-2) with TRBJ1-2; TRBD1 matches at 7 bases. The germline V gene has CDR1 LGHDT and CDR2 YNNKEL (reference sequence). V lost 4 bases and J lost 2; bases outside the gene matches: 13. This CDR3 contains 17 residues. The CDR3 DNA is TGTGCCAGCAGCCCCCGGACCGGGACAGCGGGAAACTATGGCTACACCTTC. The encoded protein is CASSPRTGTAGNYGYTF.

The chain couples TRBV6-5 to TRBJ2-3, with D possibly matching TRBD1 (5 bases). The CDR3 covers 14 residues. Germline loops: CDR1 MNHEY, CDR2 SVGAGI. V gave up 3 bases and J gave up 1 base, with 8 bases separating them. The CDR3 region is CASSYRQRTDTQYF. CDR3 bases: TGTGCCAGCAGTTATCGACAGCGCACAGATACGCAGTATTTT.

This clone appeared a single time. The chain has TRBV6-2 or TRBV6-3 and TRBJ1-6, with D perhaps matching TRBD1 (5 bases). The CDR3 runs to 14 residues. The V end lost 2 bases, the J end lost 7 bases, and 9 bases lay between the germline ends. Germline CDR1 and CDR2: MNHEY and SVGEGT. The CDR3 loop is CASSYKGWNSPLHF. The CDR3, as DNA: TGTGCCAGCAGTTACAAGGGGTGGAATTCACCCCTCCACTTT.

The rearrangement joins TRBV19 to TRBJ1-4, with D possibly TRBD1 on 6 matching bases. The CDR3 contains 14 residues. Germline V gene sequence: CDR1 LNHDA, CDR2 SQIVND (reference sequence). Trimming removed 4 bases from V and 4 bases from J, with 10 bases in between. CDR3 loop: CASSRGADNEKLFF. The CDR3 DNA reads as TGTGCCAGTAGTAGGGGGGCTGATAATGAAAAACTGTTTTTT. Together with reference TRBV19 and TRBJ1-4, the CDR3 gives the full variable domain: DGGITQSPKYLFRKEGQNVTLSCEQNLNHDAMYWYRQDPGQGLRLIYYSQIVNDFQKGDIAEGYSVSREKKESFPLTVTSAQKNPTAFYLCASSRGADNEKLFFGSGTQLSVL.

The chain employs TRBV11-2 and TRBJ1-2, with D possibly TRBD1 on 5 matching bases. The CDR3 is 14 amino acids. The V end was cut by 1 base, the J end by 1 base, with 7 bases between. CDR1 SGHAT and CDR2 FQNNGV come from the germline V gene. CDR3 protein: CASSLAGLNYGYTF. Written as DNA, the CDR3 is TGTGCCAGCAGCTTAGCAGGGCTTAACTATGGCTACACCTTC.